The 17 T cell receptor beta chains presented below share a single source sample, sequenced in a study of regulatory T cells in long-lasting Graves disease. In building TCR beta libraries, iRepertoire HTBI primers were used together with Arm-PCR of CDR3 regions. MiXCR, applied by TCRdb to the multiplex PCR reads, yields one record per CDR3 protein. The top ten hold 8.9% of the sample, which has about half a million distinct CDR3 sequences, around 12% seen once. Stated time point: newly diagnosed GD, antithyroid drugs for less than 3 months. Following extraction of RNA from PBMCs, that RNA was used to make the TCR library. The data also belong to a second study, concerning T cells in Graves' hyperthyroidism and ophthalmopathy.

Sequenced here: peripheral blood mononuclear cells (PBMCs), sampled at new diagnosis, from a patient treated with antithyroid drugs. The receptor set was obtained from a woman aged 25 to 39 with Graves disease.

V usage is TRBV11-2 and J usage is TRBJ1-1; D is unclear. Germline V lookup: CDR1 SGHAT, CDR2 FQNNGV. With 2 bases removed from V and 8 bases from J, the gap between germline ends came to 12 bases. This CDR3 spans 13 amino acids. The CDR3 coding sequence is TGTGCCAGCAGCTTAAGTCTCCGCGGAGAAGCTTTCTTT. Protein sequence: CASSLSLRGEAFF.

This clonotype was recorded a few times. The rearrangement joins TRBV27 to TRBJ1-2; no clear D. The V and J ends lost 5 bases and 8 bases respectively, with 15 bases between them. This CDR3 spans 13 amino acids. CDR1 and CDR2 (germline): MNHEY, SMNVEV (reference sequence). CDR3 bases: TGTGCCAGCAGTCCCGACGCCGCTACGGGCTACACCTTC. This sequence encodes CASSPDAATGYTF.

This clonotype was found many times. V is TRBV6-2 or TRBV6-3 and J is TRBJ2-3, with D possibly being TRBD2 (5 bases). Trimming cost V 4 bases and J 0 bases, with 14 bases left between them. Germline CDR1 and CDR2: MNHEY and SVGEGT. There are 16 residues in the CDR3. The CDR3 DNA reads TGTGCCAGCAGTTTCGCCGGGGTAACTAGCACAGATACGCAGTATTTT. Translated, it gives CASSFAGVTSTDTQYF.

This clonotype appeared many times. The chain has TRBV18 and TRBJ2-1, with D possibly matching TRBD1 (6 bases). This CDR3 is built from 13 residues. In germline, CDR1 is KGHSH, CDR2 LQKENI. The germline V and J ends were trimmed by 5 bases and 5 bases, with 10 bases remaining between them. The CDR3 DNA follows: TGTGCCAGCTCAACCGGGACAAACAATGAGCAGTTCTTC. This sequence encodes CASSTGTNNEQFF.

This clonotype appeared many times. This chain connects TRBV29-1 to TRBJ2-1, with D tentatively TRBD2 (6 bases). Germline values: CDR1 SQVTM, CDR2 ANQGSEA. Between the trimmed V and J ends, which lost 3 bases and 5 bases, there was a span of 8 bases. CDR3 length equals 12 residues. The CDR3 sequence is CSVDAGNNEQFF. CDR3 sequence (DNA): TGCAGCGTTGACGCGGGAAACAATGAGCAGTTCTTC.

Ten or more counts support this clonotype. The V and J genes are TRBV20-1 and TRBJ2-3, with D perhaps given as TRBD1 or TRBD2 (5 bases each). Germline V gene data show CDR1 as DFQATT and CDR2 as SNEGSKA (reference sequence). The CDR3 consists of 19 residues. The V end lost 2 bases, the J end lost 3 bases, and 27 bases lay between the germline ends. Here the CDR3 reads CSARTPPGLASYWTDTQYF. CDR3 nucleotides: TGCAGTGCTAGAACCCCACCGGGGCTAGCTTCTTATTGGACAGATACGCAGTATTTT.

This clonotype showed up many times. V usage is TRBV12-3 or TRBV12-4 and J usage is TRBJ2-2, with D possibly being TRBD1 (5 bases). V shed 5 bases and J shed 4 bases, with 8 bases lying between them. The CDR3 loop spans 13 amino acids. The CDR3 nucleotides are TGTGCCAGCAGTCAACAGGTCACCGGGGAGCTGTTTTTT. Translating it yields CASSQQVTGELFF.

The chain carries TRBV7-2 and TRBJ1-2; D unresolved. The V gene's germline CDR1 is SGHTA and CDR2 FQGNSA. Trimming stripped 0 bases from V and 3 bases from J, with 14 bases between. CDR3 length equals 16 residues. CDR3 bases: TGTGCCAGCAGCTTAGCGTATCGGCTAAGGGACTATGGCTACACCTTC. Its protein is CASSLAYRLRDYGYTF.

This clonotype was observed at least ten times. This chain connects TRBV6-2 or TRBV6-3 to TRBJ1-6; TRBD1 matches 8 bases. Unmatched junction bases numbered 12, after V lost 4 bases and J lost 7 bases. Per the germline V gene, CDR1 is MNHEY and CDR2 is SVGEGT. This CDR3 spans 17 amino acids. DNA of the CDR3: TGTGCCAGCAGTTCGTATTCGACCGGACAGGGAAATTCACCCCTCCACTTT. This encodes CASSSYSTGQGNSPLHF.

The table lists this clonotype with a count of one. The rearrangement uses TRBV11-2 and TRBJ2-2; D is ambiguous. The CDR3 length is 15 residues. The germline V gene encodes CDR1 SGHAT and CDR2 FQNNGV. Deletions cut 5 bases from V and 7 bases from J, with 17 bases between. The CDR3 protein is CASSPGRNWGGELFF. The CDR3 coding sequence is TGTGCCAGCAGCCCTGGACGGAACTGGGGCGGGGAGCTGTTTTTT.

This clonotype was picked up many times. The chain uses TRBV6-1 and TRBJ2-5; TRBD1 might be the D (5 bases). V gave up 7 bases and J gave up 3 bases, with 15 bases separating them. The CDR3 has 14 residues. Looked up from germline, CDR1 is MNHNS and CDR2 is SASEGT. The CDR3, as DNA: TGTGCCAGCACCCGACAGCCCGCAAAAGAGACCCAGTACTTC. Translating it yields CASTRQPAKETQYF.

This sequence joins TRBV7-6 and TRBJ1-3, with D possibly matching TRBD1 (6 bases). The V gene lost 5 bases and the J gene lost 0 bases, with 11 bases spanning the gap. The germline CDR1 and CDR2 sequences are SGHVS and FNYEAQ. CDR3 length equals 15 residues. The CDR3 reads CASSPLDSSGNTIYF. The CDR3 nucleotides read TGTGCCAGCAGCCCGCTGGACAGCTCTGGAAACACCATATATTTT.

This clonotype was seen ten or more times. This rearrangement joins TRBV29-1 to TRBJ2-6; D perhaps matches TRBD2 (6 bases). The V gene's germline CDR1 is SQVTM and CDR2 ANQGSEA. The CDR3 contains 16 residues. V lost 1 base and J 0 bases, leaving 10 bases between the germline ends. CDR3 coding DNA: TGCAGCGTTGAAGGGGGAGGAGACTCTGGGGCCAACGTCCTGACTTTC. Amino acids: CSVEGGGDSGANVLTF.

This clonotype has ten or more counts. The chain carries TRBV11-2 and TRBJ2-1; the D is unclear. CDR3 length equals 14 residues. Trimming pared 2 bases from V and 13 bases from J, leaving 18 bases between. Per germline, CDR1 SGHAT and CDR2 FQNNGV. CDR3 coding DNA: TGTGCCAGCAGCTTAACCCCCCTCTATGGGCCCCAGTTCTTC. Translated: CASSLTPLYGPQFF.

Notes on this clonotype: This may be a read error, as it is one base from a much larger clone. As the CDR3 is not closed by the conserved phenylalanine or tryptophan, this likely results from a read error. The rearrangement joins TRBV27 to TRBJ1-2; D possibly corresponds to TRBD1 (6 bases). The germline V and J ends were trimmed by 5 bases and 5 bases, with 15 bases remaining between them. Germline assignment: CDR1 MNHEY and CDR2 SMNVEV (reference sequence). The CDR3 contains 14 residues. CDR3 coding DNA: TGTGCCAGCAGTCCCGGGACAAATCCTTATGGCTACACCCTC. Protein product: CASSPGTNPYGYTL.

This clonotype appeared many times. The gene calls are TRBV11-2 and TRBJ2-6, with D possibly being TRBD1 (6 bases). CDR1 SGHAT and CDR2 FQNNGV come from the germline V gene. The ends were cut back, 2 bases at V and 0 bases at J, with 8 bases in the middle. The CDR3 has 16 residues. The CDR3 DNA sequence: TGTGCCAGCAGCTTACAGGGGCCCTCTGGGGCCAACGTCCTGACTTTC. Protein sequence: CASSLQGPSGANVLTF.

This sequence joins TRBV20-1 and TRBJ2-1; maybe TRBD1 (6 bases). The germline gives CDR1 DFQATT, CDR2 SNEGSKA (reference sequence). V was shortened by 3 bases and J by 4 bases, with 16 bases between the two germline ends. The CDR3 contains 15 residues. The CDR3, as DNA: TGCAGTGCTAGTGGATCGGGACACACTTACAATGAGCAGTTCTTC. Protein sequence: CSASGSGHTYNEQFF.